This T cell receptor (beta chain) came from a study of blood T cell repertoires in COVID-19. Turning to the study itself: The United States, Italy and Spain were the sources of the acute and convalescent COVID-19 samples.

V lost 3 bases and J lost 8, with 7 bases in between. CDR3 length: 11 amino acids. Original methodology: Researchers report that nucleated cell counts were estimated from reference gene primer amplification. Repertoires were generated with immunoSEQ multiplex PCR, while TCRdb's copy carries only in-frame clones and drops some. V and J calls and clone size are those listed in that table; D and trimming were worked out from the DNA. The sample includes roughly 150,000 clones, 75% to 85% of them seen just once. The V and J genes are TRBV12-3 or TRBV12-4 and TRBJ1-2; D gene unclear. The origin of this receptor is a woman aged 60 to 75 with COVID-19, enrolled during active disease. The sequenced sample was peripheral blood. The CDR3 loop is CASSLRAGYTF. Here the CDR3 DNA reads TGTGCCAGCAGTTTGAGGGCCGGCTACACCTTC.